This T cell receptor (beta chain) was profiled in a study of shared clonotypes between healthy human individuals. Study-wide context: The donors, two women and three men, were aged 18 to 49.

Comment on this clone: At one end, the junction sequence differs from germline, possibly due to a read error.

CDR3 size: 13 residues. Germline assignment: CDR1 SSHAT and CDR2 FNYEAQ (reference sequence). Cells designated naive CD8 were CD45RO-negative and were positively selected for CCR7, with terminally differentiated effector memory CD45RA+ cells excluded. The table came from immunoSEQ multiplex PCR; TCRdb's copy has only in-frame clones and leaves some out. This table holds about 2 million clones, over 85% found once. This chain links TRBV7-7 with TRBJ1-5; D call uncertain. The source material was naive CD8+ T cells sorted from blood. This clonotype originated in a young man in good health. The chain's CDR3 is CASSSDLYQPQHF. CDR3 bases: TGTGCTAGCAGCTCAGACCTCTATCAGCCCCAGCATTTT.